These 26 T cell receptor beta chains share one sample of origin, sequenced in a study of cytomegalovirus exposure and HLA in healthy donors. The PCR contained 60 Vbeta and 13 Jbeta primers. The protocol was immunoSEQ multiplex PCR, while the TCRdb copy is restricted to in-frame clones and leaves out a portion. The table lists more than 85,000 clones, just under 80% of them singletons. Sample: PBMCs. These receptors all come from a male donor in good health and CMV-seronegative.

This clone was picked up one time. The rearrangement links TRBV10-1 to TRBJ2-2; unclear D gene. This CDR3 region has 14 residues. With 3 bases removed from V and 2 bases from J, the gap between germline ends came to 7 bases. From germline, CDR1 is WNHNN and CDR2 SYGVQD (reference sequence). CDR3 sequence: CASSDPPNTGELFF. The CDR3 coding sequence is TGCGCCAGCAGTGATCCTCCCAACACCGGGGAGCTGTTTTTT.

The chain couples TRBV7-9 to TRBJ2-2, with TRBD2 identical over 8 bases. The CDR3 has 16 residues. Per the germline V gene, CDR1 is SEHNR and CDR2 is FQNEAQ (reference sequence). Trimming cost V 5 bases and J 7 bases; bases outside gene matches: 12. CDR3 loop: CASSRPGLVLGGELFF. CDR3 sequence (DNA): TGTGCCAGCAGCAGACCGGGACTAGTCTTAGGCGGGGAGCTGTTTTTT.

A few counts support this clone. The chain has TRBV19 and TRBJ1-1; TRBD1 matches 10 bases. Germline CDR1 reads LNHDA; CDR2 reads SQIVND (reference sequence). The CDR3 has 15 residues. Unmatched junction bases numbered 5, after V lost 4 bases and J lost 3 bases. CDR3 region: CASSTGTGVDTEAFF. CDR3 coding DNA: TGTGCCAGTAGTACGGGGACAGGGGTGGACACTGAAGCTTTCTTT.

V gene TRBV6-5 combines with J gene TRBJ2-7; tentatively, D is TRBD2 (5 bases). Trimming removed 0 bases at V and 7 bases at J, with 10 bases between. Germline V gene sequence: CDR1 MNHEY, CDR2 SVGAGI. This CDR3 is 13 amino acids long. CDR3 nucleotide sequence: TGTGCCAGCAGTTACTCAACGGGAAGGGAGCAGTACTTC. The encoded protein is CASSYSTGREQYF.

The rearrangement joins TRBV5-4 to TRBJ2-5, with 12 bases that match TRBD1. The DNA matches TRBJ2-7 better at its end, which makes the J call doubtful. Germline CDR1 SGHNT, CDR2 YYREEE (reference sequence). The CDR3 spans 14 residues. CDR3 sequence (DNA): TGTGCCAGCAGCCCGGGGACAGGGGGCGGCGAGCAGTACTTC. It is translated as CASSPGTGGGEQYF.

The V call is TRBV30, the J call TRBJ2-5; D is perhaps TRBD2 (6 bases). The CDR3 extends over 13 amino acids. The germline gives CDR1 GTSNPN, CDR2 SVGIG (reference sequence). Trimming cost V 5 bases and J 5 bases, with 15 bases left between them. CDR3 coding DNA: TGTGCCTGGGCGGAGGGGTATGGGGAGACCCAGTACTTC. It translates to CAWAEGYGETQYF.

The V gene is TRBV9, the J gene TRBJ2-7; D perhaps matches TRBD2 (6 bases). The CDR3 spans 12 residues. CDR1 and CDR2 (germline): SGDLS, YYNGEE. V shed 0 bases and J shed 6 bases, with 7 bases lying between them. CDR3 in DNA: TGTGCCAGCAGCGTAGTGGGGGGCGAGCAGTACTTC. Encoded protein: CASSVVGGEQYF.

The chain combines TRBV6-1 with TRBJ1-1; tentatively, D is TRBD1 (6 bases). This CDR3 is built from 13 residues. The V gene's germline CDR1 is MNHNS and CDR2 SASEGT. The germline V and J ends were trimmed by 8 bases and 1 base, with 11 bases remaining between them. CDR3 bases: TGTGCCAGCCAACCGACAGGGAACACTGAAGCTTTCTTT. Translation: CASQPTGNTEAFF.

J is TRBJ1-2 and V is TRBV18; D is undetermined. Germline values: CDR1 KGHSH, CDR2 LQKENI. CDR3 length: 13 amino acids. V was shortened by 2 bases and J by 4 bases, with 8 bases between the two germline ends. CDR3 loop: CASSPSDIYGYTF. The CDR3 DNA reads TGTGCCAGCTCACCATCAGACATCTATGGCTACACCTTC.

This chain joins TRBV28 and TRBJ2-7; 12 bases align to TRBD1. V gave up 6 bases and J gave up 6 bases; unmatched junction bases: 6. Looked up from germline, CDR1 is MDHEN and CDR2 is SYDVKM. This CDR3 is 14 amino acids long. The CDR3 region is CASSWGDRGREQYF. CDR3 DNA sequence: TGTGCCAGCAGCTGGGGGGACAGGGGGCGCGAGCAGTACTTC.

This clone showed up just once. This chain links TRBV2 with TRBJ2-3; D is uncertain. The V end was cut by 4 bases, the J end by 0 bases, with 8 bases between. Germline assignment: CDR1 SNHLY and CDR2 FYNNEI. The CDR3 runs 14 residues. CDR3 region: CASSVQRSTDTQYF. The CDR3 region has the DNA TGTGCCAGCAGTGTTCAACGGAGCACAGATACGCAGTATTTT.

The J gene is TRBJ2-2, the V gene TRBV7-9, with 8 positions matching TRBD1. The CDR3 spans 17 residues. CDR1 is SEHNR and CDR2 is FQNEAQ in the germline V gene (reference sequence). The J segment lost 5 bases and the V segment lost 5 bases, leaving 13 bases of the junction unmatched. The CDR3 region has the DNA TGTGCCAGCAGCAGCGGACAGGGAAAGGGCTATACCGGGGAGCTGTTTTTT. Its translation is CASSSGQGKGYTGELFF.

The chain joins TRBV10-2 to TRBJ1-4; D might be TRBD1 (5 bases). Trimming removed 2 bases at V and 11 bases at J, with 12 bases between. This CDR3 spans 13 amino acids. Germline values: CDR1 WSHSY, CDR2 SAAADI. The CDR3 DNA sequence: TGCGCCAGCAGTGAGGGAAGGGGTGTGAAACTGTTTTTT. The encoded protein is CASSEGRGVKLFF.

This clone has only a few counts. The chain employs TRBV18 and TRBJ2-7; 9 nucleotides agree with TRBD1. After removal of 6 bases from V and 2 bases from J, the junction contained 5 bases not matched to a gene. The CDR3 contains 14 residues. CDR1 and CDR2 from the germline V gene are KGHSH and LQKENI. The CDR3 nucleotides are TGTGCCAGCTCCGGGACAGGGTCCCCCTACGAGCAGTACTTC. Translation gives CASSGTGSPYEQYF.

V usage is TRBV5-5 and J usage is TRBJ1-3; TRBD1 matches 7 bases. The V and J ends lost 2 bases and 0 bases, in that order; junction bases with no gene match: 5. This CDR3 has 16 residues. Germline-derived CDR1 and CDR2 are SGHKS and YYEKEE (reference sequence). The CDR3 is CASSFPGQFSGNTIYF. DNA for the CDR3: TGTGCCAGCAGCTTTCCGGGACAGTTCTCTGGAAACACCATATATTTT.

The chain recombines TRBV18 with TRBJ2-5; 13 bases line up with TRBD2. The CDR3 is made up of 14 amino acids. V shed 4 bases, J shed 5 bases, and the junction held 1 base outside the gene matches. The germline CDR1 and CDR2 sequences are KGHSH and LQKENI. The CDR3 loop is CASSRLAGGETQYF. CDR3 DNA: TGTGCCAGCTCACGACTAGCGGGGGGTGAGACCCAGTACTTC.

V usage is TRBV5-6 and J usage is TRBJ1-2, with TRBD1 as a possible D gene (6 bases). Germline-derived CDR1 and CDR2 are SGHDT and YYEEEE. Trimming took 4 bases from V and 4 from J, leaving 8 bases between them. The CDR3 spans 12 residues. Here the CDR3 reads CASSQDSYGYTF. Written as DNA, the CDR3 is TGTGCCAGCAGCCAGGACAGCTATGGCTACACCTTC.

The chain carries TRBV19 and TRBJ2-2, with D possibly being TRBD1 (5 bases). This CDR3 has 14 amino acids. CDR1 is LNHDA and CDR2 is SQIVND in the germline V gene (reference sequence). The ends were cut back, 4 bases at V and 5 bases at J, with 11 bases in the middle. Written as DNA, the CDR3 is TGTGCCAGTAGTAAAACAGGTCGAACCGGGGAGCTGTTTTTT. Its translation: CASSKTGRTGELFF.

This clone was observed once. The rearrangement links TRBV30 to TRBJ1-6; 12 bases map to TRBD1. Germline lookup yields CDR1 GTSNPN and CDR2 SVGIG (reference sequence). The CDR3 sequence is 14 residues long. V shed 5 bases and J 10 bases; nucleotides not matched to a gene: 6. CDR3 sequence (DNA): TGTGCCTGGGACCCGGGACAGGGGGCGTCACCCCTCCACTTT. Translation: CAWDPGQGASPLHF.

This clone was recorded once. V and J are TRBV29-1 and TRBJ1-1; D is possibly TRBD1 (6 bases). The germline CDR1 and CDR2 sequences are SQVTM and ANQGSEA. CDR3 length equals 15 residues. Trimming took off 4 bases at V and 2 bases at J, with 17 bases between the two ends. The CDR3 bases are TGCAGCGTTGGATCCGTCAGGGGCCGAAACACTGAAGCTTTCTTT. Translating it yields CSVGSVRGRNTEAFF.

This chain connects TRBV6-1 to TRBJ1-2; D is possibly TRBD1 (5 bases). CDR3 size: 16 residues. Trimming shortened V by 4 bases and J by 4 bases, and 19 bases separated the two germline ends. CDR1 MNHNS and CDR2 SASEGT come from the germline V gene. CDR3 amino acids: CASSGILGPRAYGYTF. As DNA, the CDR3 is TGTGCCAGCAGTGGTATTTTGGGGCCCAGGGCCTATGGCTACACCTTC.

This sequence joins TRBV6-4 and TRBJ2-1; TRBD1 agrees at 7 bases. The CDR3 is 12 residues long. Germline loops: CDR1 MRHNA, CDR2 SNTAGT. The ends lost 6 bases at V and 8 bases at J; junction bases unmatched: 4. Here the CDR3 DNA reads TGTGCCAGCAGCAAAACAGGGGATGAGCAGTTCTTC. The encoded protein is CASSKTGDEQFF.

As for this clone: One junction end does not reproduce the germline sequence, and a read error may be involved. The chain is built from TRBV18 and TRBJ1-1, with D perhaps TRBD1 (5 bases). CDR1 and CDR2 (germline): KGHSH, LQKENI. CDR3 length: 15 residues. The CDR3 nucleotides are TGTGCCAGCTCATCCAGACTGGGGTCGGACACTGAAGCCTTCTTT. Translation gives CASSSRLGSDTEAFF. Supplemented by reference TRBV18 and TRBJ1-1, the full variable domain reads NAGVMQNPRHLVRRRGQEARLRCSPMKGHSHVYWYRQLPEEGLKFMVYLQKENIIDESGMPKERFSAEFPKEGPSILRIQQVVRGDSAAYFCASSSRLGSDTEAFFGQGTRLTVV.

The count of this clone is one. In DNA, the CDR3 is TGTGCCAGCAGCCAAGACGTAGCGGGAGGCAATGAGCAGTTCTTC. It codes for CASSQDVAGGNEQFF. The rearrangement joins TRBV7-3 to TRBJ2-1, with 10 bases aligning to TRBD2. This CDR3 contains 15 residues. After removal of 5 bases from V and 6 bases from J, the junction contained 7 bases not matched to a gene. Germline loops: CDR1 SGHTA, CDR2 FQGTGA.

The chain employs TRBV6-1 and TRBJ2-5; D is possibly TRBD1 (6 bases). Trimming stripped 10 bases from V and 5 bases from J, with 17 bases between. CDR1 MNHNS and CDR2 SASEGT come from the germline V gene. The CDR3 is 13 amino acids. This CDR3 reads CATRGRSGETQYF. The CDR3 DNA sequence: TGTGCCACCAGGGGCAGGTCAGGGGAGACCCAGTACTTC.

The chain uses TRBV2 and TRBJ2-1; 7 nucleotides line up with TRBD2. V lost 2 bases, J lost 0 bases, and 1 base stayed unmatched. The CDR3 covers 15 residues. CDR1 is SNHLY, CDR2 FYNNEI, per germline. CDR3 residues: CASSESSGSYNEQFF. CDR3 coding DNA: TGTGCCAGCAGTGAATCTAGCGGCTCCTACAATGAGCAGTTCTTC.